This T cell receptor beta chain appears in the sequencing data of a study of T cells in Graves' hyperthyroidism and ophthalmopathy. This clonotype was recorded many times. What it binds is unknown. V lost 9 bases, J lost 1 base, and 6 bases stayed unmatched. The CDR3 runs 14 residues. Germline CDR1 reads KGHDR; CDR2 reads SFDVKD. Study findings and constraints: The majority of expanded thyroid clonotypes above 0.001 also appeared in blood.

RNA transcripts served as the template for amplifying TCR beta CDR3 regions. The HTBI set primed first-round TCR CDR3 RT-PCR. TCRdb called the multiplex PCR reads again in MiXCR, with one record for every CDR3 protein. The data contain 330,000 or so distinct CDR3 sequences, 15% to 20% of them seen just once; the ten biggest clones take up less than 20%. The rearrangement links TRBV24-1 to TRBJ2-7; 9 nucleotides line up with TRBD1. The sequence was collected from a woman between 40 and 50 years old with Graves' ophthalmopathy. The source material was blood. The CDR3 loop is CATGGTGSSYEQYF. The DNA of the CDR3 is TGTGCCACCGGTGGGACAGGGTCTTCCTACGAGCAGTACTTC.